One and the same sample provided the 30 T cell receptor beta chains below, sequenced in a study of shared clonotypes between healthy human individuals. Data came from immunoSEQ multiplex PCR; TCRdb stores just in-frame clones and leaves some out. The table records nearly 500,000 clones, roughly four fifths of them present only once. What was sequenced was PBMCs. The receptors were gathered from a middle-aged woman in good health. Some clones in this sample may be carry-over from other donors' samples.

The gene calls are TRBV6-5 and TRBJ2-1, with no clear D. Trimming took 6 bases from V and 4 from J, leaving 10 bases between them. The length of the CDR3 is 13 residues. Germline CDR1 reads MNHEY; CDR2 reads SVGAGI. The CDR3 sequence is CASRVDGYNEQFF. The CDR3 nucleotides are TGTGCCAGCAGGGTGGACGGTTACAATGAGCAGTTCTTC.

This rearrangement joins TRBV12-1 to TRBJ2-1; the table's D call of TRBD2 was not tested on the DNA. TRBV12-1 is a listed pseudogene. The CDR3 extends over 19 amino acids. This chain's CDR3 is CASSFMDHSSTSFGNEQFF. The DNA of the CDR3 is TGTGCCAGCAGCTTTATGGACCACAGTTCGACTAGTTTCGGCAATGAGCAGTTCTTC.

This clone occurred a few times. The V call is TRBV2, the J call TRBJ2-6; a weak D match, TRBD1 (5 bases). This CDR3 region has 15 residues. Germline lookup yields CDR1 SNHLY and CDR2 FYNNEI. V lost 9 bases, J lost 1 base, and 13 bases lay in between. The CDR3 protein is CASGETASGANVLTF. In nucleotides, the CDR3 is TGTGCCAGTGGCGAGACAGCGTCTGGGGCCAACGTCCTGACTTTC.

The chain carries TRBV7-2 and TRBJ2-3, with TRBD2 identical over 10 bases. CDR3 length equals 15 residues. Germline trimming cut 5 bases from V and 3 bases from J; bases unmatched to any gene: 5. Germline lookup yields CDR1 SGHTA and CDR2 FQGNSA. The CDR3 DNA reads TGTGCCAGCAGCGCGAAAGCGGGAGGGACAGATACGCAGTATTTT. Translated, it gives CASSAKAGGTDTQYF. Supplemented by reference TRBV7-2 and TRBJ2-3, the full variable domain reads GAGVSQSPSNKVTEKGKDVELRCDPISGHTALYWYRQSLGQGLEFLIYFQGNSAPDKSGLPSDRFSAERTGGSVSTLTIQRTQQEDSAVYLCASSAKAGGTDTQYFGPGTRLTVL.

The genes are TRBV5-1 and TRBJ2-4; 14 bases agree with TRBD2. The germline CDR1 and CDR2 sequences are SGHRS and YFSETQ. The CDR3 totals 18 residues. The junction had 12 bases not matched to a gene; V was cut back by 5 bases and J by 5 bases. CDR3 protein: CASRPGTSGSPGQNIQYF. CDR3 sequence (DNA): TGCGCCAGCAGGCCTGGGACTAGCGGGAGCCCTGGTCAAAACATTCAGTACTTC.

The chain links TRBV7-3 to TRBJ2-1; TRBD1 matches 7 bases. The germline V gene encodes CDR1 SGHTA and CDR2 FQGTGA. After removal of 5 bases from V and 0 bases from J, the junction contained 4 bases not matched to a gene. The CDR3 consists of 15 residues. The CDR3 spells CASSRAGGSYNEQFF. The CDR3 nucleotides are TGTGCCAGCAGCCGTGCAGGGGGCTCCTACAATGAGCAGTTCTTC.

The V gene is TRBV4-1, the J gene TRBJ1-2; 8 nucleotides align to TRBD1. The CDR3 extends over 16 amino acids. Germline V gene sequence: CDR1 MGHRA, CDR2 YSYEKL. Trimming took 4 bases from V and 2 from J; bases not matched to a gene: 9. CDR3 in DNA: TGCGCCAGCAGCCCCCGACAGGGGAATAAGAACTATGGCTACACCTTC. It codes for CASSPRQGNKNYGYTF.

A few counts support this clone. V and J are TRBV5-4 and TRBJ2-3; D is possibly TRBD2 (5 bases). The CDR3 runs 16 residues. CDR1 is SGHNT and CDR2 is YYREEE in the germline V gene (reference sequence). Trimming removed 4 bases from V and 1 base from J, with 16 bases in between. The CDR3 DNA reads as TGTGCCAGCAGCCCTGGCGGGCTAGCAGGCACAGATACGCAGTATTTT. As protein: CASSPGGLAGTDTQYF.

The gene calls are TRBV11-2 and TRBJ2-5; 7 bases match TRBD2. This CDR3 is 18 amino acids long. Germline V gene lookup returns CDR1 SGHAT and CDR2 FQNNGV. V shed 2 bases, J shed 5 bases, and the junction held 17 bases outside the gene matches. CDR3 sequence (DNA): TGTGCCAGCAGCTTATACTTTATTGGGGGAGGGCCCGGGGAGACCCAGTACTTC. Amino acids: CASSLYFIGGGPGETQYF.

The CDR3 is CASSPVNPNTGELFF. The DNA of the CDR3 is TGTGCCAGCAGCCCGGTAAACCCGAACACCGGGGAGCTGTTTTTT. V gene TRBV7-6 combines with J gene TRBJ2-2; the D is unclear. CDR1 SGHVS and CDR2 FNYEAQ come from the germline V gene. CDR3 length: 15 amino acids. The V gene lost 5 bases and the J gene lost 0 bases, with 10 bases spanning the gap.

The V call is TRBV5-1, the J call TRBJ2-3, with 9 nucleotides matching TRBD2. This CDR3 has 17 amino acids. In germline, CDR1 is SGHRS, CDR2 YFSETQ. J was trimmed by 6 bases and V by 0 bases; bases with no gene match: 11. The CDR3 nucleotides read TGCGCCAGCAGCTTGGCCATCGCCGCGGGAGGGCTTGATACGCAGTATTTT. Translating gives CASSLAIAAGGLDTQYF.

The gene calls are TRBV19 and TRBJ1-1; no clear D. The CDR3 loop spans 13 amino acids. V dropped 3 bases and J dropped 3 bases, with 8 bases sitting between them. Germline lookup yields CDR1 LNHDA and CDR2 SQIVND (reference sequence). The CDR3 is CASSMERDTEAFF. The CDR3 bases are TGTGCCAGTAGTATGGAGAGGGACACTGAAGCTTTCTTT.

This chain connects TRBV18 to TRBJ1-2; a possible D gene is TRBD1 (6 bases). Trimming took 5 bases from V and 1 from J, leaving 14 bases between them. The CDR3 is made up of 15 amino acids. Germline-derived CDR1 and CDR2 are KGHSH and LQKENI. In nucleotides, the CDR3 is TGTGCCAGCTCATTTACCGGGACAAATAACTATGGCTACACCTTC. Its protein is CASSFTGTNNYGYTF. Based on the CDR3 plus reference TRBV18 and TRBJ1-2, the full variable domain is NAGVMQNPRHLVRRRGQEARLRCSPMKGHSHVYWYRQLPEEGLKFMVYLQKENIIDESGMPKERFSAEFPKEGPSILRIQQVVRGDSAAYFCASSFTGTNNYGYTFGSGTRLTVV.

This chain links TRBV5-1 with TRBJ2-1, with D possibly matching TRBD2 (6 bases). This CDR3 region has 15 residues. The germline V gene encodes CDR1 SGHRS and CDR2 YFSETQ. The V and J ends lost 5 bases and 2 bases respectively, with 14 bases between them. CDR3 DNA: TGCGCCAGCAGTTCAGGTTGGGGGGCCTACAATGAGCAGTTCTTC. It specifies CASSSGWGAYNEQFF.

A few counts support this clone. The chain carries TRBV7-2 and TRBJ2-1, with no clear D. Trimming took 5 bases from V and 0 from J, leaving 14 bases between them. The CDR3 is 16 residues long. CDR1 is SGHTA and CDR2 is FQGNSA in the germline V gene. The chain's CDR3 is CASSPAGYYSYNEQFF. The CDR3 DNA reads TGTGCCAGCAGCCCCGCCGGATACTACTCCTACAATGAGCAGTTCTTC.

V gene TRBV6-1 combines with J gene TRBJ2-1, with 8 bases that match TRBD2. V lost 2 bases, J lost 4 bases, and 10 bases stayed unmatched. CDR3 length equals 17 residues. Germline CDR1 MNHNS, CDR2 SASEGT. CDR3 bases: TGTGCCAGCAGTGAAAAAGGAGCGGGGGCTTATTACAATGAGCAGTTCTTC. Translated: CASSEKGAGAYYNEQFF.

V usage is TRBV28 and J usage is TRBJ2-5, with TRBD2 identical over 8 bases. The CDR3 consists of 15 residues. The V gene end was trimmed by 6 bases and the J gene end by 2 bases; junction bases not matched to a gene: 8. Germline V gene data show CDR1 as MDHEN and CDR2 as SYDVKM. CDR3 amino acids: CASRKSLAAQETQYF. The CDR3 nucleotides are TGTGCCAGCAGAAAGTCACTAGCGGCACAAGAGACCCAGTACTTC.

This rearrangement joins TRBV5-4 to TRBJ2-1; D not resolved. V was pared by 0 bases and J by 6 bases, with 13 bases between. From germline, CDR1 is SGHNT and CDR2 YYREEE (reference sequence). The CDR3 totals 15 residues. CDR3: CASSLGSPGANEQFF. The CDR3 nucleotides are TGTGCCAGCAGCTTGGGGTCTCCGGGCGCCAATGAGCAGTTCTTC.

This clone has just one count. The chain links TRBV19 to TRBJ2-1, with TRBD2 identical over 9 bases. The CDR3 is made up of 16 amino acids. Trimming at V came to 7 bases and at J to 3 bases, leaving 10 bases not matched to a gene. Germline CDR1 and CDR2: LNHDA and SQIVND (reference sequence). CDR3 nucleotide sequence: TGTGCCAGTAAAAAAATTAGCGGGAGTCTCTACAATGAGCAGTTCTTC. Translated, it gives CASKKISGSLYNEQFF.

The chain couples TRBV10-2 to TRBJ1-5; 9 nucleotides match TRBD1. Germline-derived CDR1 and CDR2 are WSHSY and SAAADI. The CDR3 runs to 15 residues. Trimming took 2 bases from V and 7 from J; bases not matched to a gene: 6. CDR3 in amino acids: CASSEPDRGSQPQHF. The DNA of the CDR3 is TGCGCCAGCAGTGAGCCGGACAGGGGATCGCAGCCCCAGCATTTT.

V is TRBV5-1 and J is TRBJ2-2; unclear D gene. From germline, CDR1 is SGHRS and CDR2 YFSETQ. The CDR3 runs to 15 residues. The ends were cut back, 4 bases at V and 0 bases at J, with 10 bases in the middle. CDR3 sequence (DNA): TGCGCCAGCAGCGTGGGCATCGCGAACACCGGGGAGCTGTTTTTT. It yields the protein CASSVGIANTGELFF. The whole variable domain, filled in from reference TRBV5-1 and TRBJ2-2, reads KAGVTQTPRYLIKTRGQQVTLSCSPISGHRSVSWYQQTPGQGLQFLFEYFSETQRNKGNFPGRFSGRQFSNSRSEMNVSTLELGDSALYLCASSVGIANTGELFFGEGSRLTVL.

V is TRBV6-5 and J is TRBJ2-7, with 10 positions matching TRBD2. V lost 2 bases and J lost 2; bases outside the gene matches: 0. Germline V gives CDR1 MNHEY, CDR2 SVGAGI. The CDR3 has 14 amino acids. The CDR3 is CASSYLAGAYEQYF. The CDR3 nucleotides are TGTGCCAGCAGTTACCTAGCGGGAGCCTACGAGCAGTACTTC.

This clone turned up a few times. V is TRBV2 and J is TRBJ2-7, with 7 bases identical to TRBD2. CDR3 length: 15 residues. CDR1 and CDR2 (germline): SNHLY, FYNNEI. V shed 4 bases, J shed 0 bases, and the junction held 6 bases outside the gene matches. The CDR3 DNA sequence: TGTGCCAGCAGTGGTTCCCTAGCGGTCTCCTACGAGCAGTACTTC. Translation gives CASSGSLAVSYEQYF.

This chain uses TRBV19 with TRBJ1-5, with TRBD1 as a possible D gene (6 bases). The CDR3 is 14 amino acids. The V gene lost 3 bases and the J gene lost 1 base, with 7 bases spanning the gap. From germline, CDR1 is LNHDA and CDR2 SQIVND (reference sequence). The CDR3 sequence is CASSMTGSNQPQHF. For the CDR3, the DNA is TGTGCCAGTAGTATGACAGGAAGCAATCAGCCCCAGCATTTT.

The V and J genes are TRBV10-3 and TRBJ2-7; D is perhaps TRBD2 (6 bases). This CDR3 region has 12 residues. Trimming pared 4 bases from V and 6 bases from J, leaving 10 bases between. Germline V CDR1 and CDR2: ENHRY, SYGVKD. In nucleotides, the CDR3 is TGTGCCATCAGTGTGAACGGGGGCGAGCAGTACTTC. Translated, it gives CAISVNGGEQYF.

This clone showed up just once. This sequence joins TRBV11-1 and TRBJ2-2; maybe TRBD1 (6 bases). The germline V and J ends were trimmed by 1 base and 7 bases, with 10 bases remaining between them. Germline V gene data show CDR1 as SGHAT and CDR2 as FQDESV (reference sequence). The CDR3 is 14 amino acids. CDR3 sequence reads: CASSLDRDGGELFF. DNA for the CDR3: TGTGCCAGCAGCTTAGACAGGGACGGCGGGGAGCTGTTTTTT.

This clone was detected only once. V gene TRBV4-3 combines with J gene TRBJ2-1; TRBD2 agrees at 9 bases. The ends lost 0 bases at V and 8 bases at J; junction bases unmatched: 5. CDR1 and CDR2 (germline): LGHNA, YSLEER. The CDR3 totals 15 residues. This chain's CDR3 is CASSQESGTSYEQFF. Written as DNA, the CDR3 is TGCGCCAGCAGCCAAGAGTCCGGGACTAGCTATGAGCAGTTCTTC.

V gene TRBV11-2 combines with J gene TRBJ2-5; 8 bases are shared with TRBD2. The trim removed 5 bases at V and 1 base at J, leaving 3 bases unmatched. This CDR3 is built from 14 residues. CDR1 SGHAT and CDR2 FQNNGV come from the germline V gene. CDR3 DNA sequence: TGTGCCAGCAGCCCCACTAGCGGCCAAGAGACCCAGTACTTC. Translation gives CASSPTSGQETQYF.

A word on this clone: Compared with germline, one end of the junction differs, possibly owing to a read error. The DNA of the CDR3 is TGTGCTAGCAGCCAGGGACTAGCGGGTCAAGAGACCCAGTACTTC. This encodes CASSQGLAGQETQYF. This chain connects TRBV7-7 to TRBJ2-5; 12 bases match TRBD2. The CDR3 contains 15 residues. Germline V gene data show CDR1 as SSHAT and CDR2 as FNYEAQ (reference sequence).

This chain joins TRBV28 and TRBJ1-2; no clear D. This CDR3 has 12 residues. Per the germline V gene, CDR1 is MDHEN and CDR2 is SYDVKM. V lost 2 bases and J lost 8, with 9 bases in between. The DNA of the CDR3 is TGTGCCAGCAGTTTAAGGATTGGGGGCTACACCTTC. Its translation: CASSLRIGGYTF.